This T cell receptor beta chain was found in a study of T cells in Graves' hyperthyroidism and ophthalmopathy. Germline CDR1 MNHEY, CDR2 SMNVEV (reference sequence). This CDR3 is built from 14 residues. Trimming removed 7 bases from V and 2 bases from J, with 15 bases in between. Amplified TCR beta CDR3 regions came from RNA transcripts. Primed by the HTBI set, a first-round RT-PCR was run on the TCR CDR3. MiXCR, run by TCRdb on the multiplex PCR reads, gives a single entry per CDR3 protein. In the table there are about 640,000 distinct CDR3 sequences, less than 25% of which are singletons. This TCR derives from a man under 40 with Graves' ophthalmopathy. The source material was blood. This rearrangement joins TRBV27 to TRBJ2-7, with D possibly being TRBD1 (5 bases). CDR3 residues: CASISRAAPYEQYF. The CDR3 nucleotides read TGTGCCAGCATTAGCAGGGCAGCACCCTACGAGCAGTACTTC.